The rows below give T cell receptor beta chains drawn from one sample of a study of T cell repertoires in cytomegalovirus infection. MiXCR, applied by TCRdb to the reads, yields one record per CDR3 protein. The table includes about 180,000 distinct CDR3 sequences, approximately 14% detected once. Sequencing used PBMCs. The receptors were gathered from a human donor in good health (CMV status not recorded). Some clones in this sample may be carry-over from other donors' samples. CDR3s include the opening cysteine and the closing phenylalanine or tryptophan. Fields, in order: V gene, D gene, clone size, J gene, CDR3 DNA, CDR3 protein. D genes are given only for firm matches. Size tells how often a clone was seen (once, few, many) or the class of an expanded clone, and some rows leave it out.

v_call: TRBV29-1; d_call: .; clone_size: many; j_call: TRBJ2-1; cdr3_nt: TGCAGCGTTGAATTCTTCACAGGGATAAGCTCCTACAATGAGCAGTTCTTC; cdr3_aa: CSVEFFTGISSYNEQFF
v_call: TRBV29-1; d_call: TRBD1; clone_size: many; j_call: TRBJ1-4; cdr3_nt: TGCAGCGTTGAAGATCGGGGGACAGCTAATGAAAAACTGTTTTTT; cdr3_aa: CSVEDRGTANEKLFF
v_call: TRBV6-2/TRBV6-3; d_call: .; clone_size: .; j_call: TRBJ2-3; cdr3_nt: TGTGCCAGCAGTGGGGTGGCAGGAGCCCTGACAGATACGCAGTATTTT; cdr3_aa: CASSGVAGALTDTQYF
v_call: TRBV7-6; d_call: .; clone_size: many; j_call: TRBJ2-2; cdr3_nt: TGTGCCAGCAGCCCTGCTGGGGGGTCCGCGAACACCGGGGAGCTGTTTTTT; cdr3_aa: CASSPAGGSANTGELFF
v_call: TRBV29-1; d_call: TRBD1; clone_size: .; j_call: TRBJ2-1; cdr3_nt: TGCAGCGTTGGGACAGGGATCTACAATGAGCAGTTCTTC; cdr3_aa: CSVGTGIYNEQFF
v_call: TRBV7-4; d_call: .; clone_size: many; j_call: TRBJ2-5; cdr3_nt: TGTGCCAGCAGCGGTCGGCAAGAGACCCAGTACTTC; cdr3_aa: CASSGRQETQYF
v_call: TRBV12-3/TRBV12-4; d_call: TRBD1; clone_size: many; j_call: TRBJ2-3; cdr3_nt: TGTGCCAGCAGCCTGGACAGGCCTACAGATACGCAGTATTTT; cdr3_aa: CASSLDRPTDTQYF
v_call: TRBV9; d_call: TRBD2; clone_size: few; j_call: TRBJ2-1; cdr3_nt: TGTGCCAGCAGCCCCGGGACTAGCGGGTCCTACAATGAGCAGTTCTTC; cdr3_aa: CASSPGTSGSYNEQFF
v_call: TRBV7-6; d_call: .; clone_size: .; j_call: TRBJ2-7; cdr3_nt: TGTGCCAGCAGCCTTTCGGACAGTCCCTACCTGGAGCAGTACTTC; cdr3_aa: CASSLSDSPYLEQYF
v_call: TRBV6-1; d_call: TRBD2; clone_size: many; j_call: TRBJ2-1; cdr3_nt: TGTGCCAGCAGTTTCTCCCTAGCGGGAGCTGACAATGAGCAGTTCTTC; cdr3_aa: CASSFSLAGADNEQFF
v_call: TRBV7-2; d_call: TRBD2; clone_size: many; j_call: TRBJ2-1; cdr3_nt: TGTGCCAGCACCTTCGACGCCACTAGCGGTGGCCGTGAGCAGTTCTTC; cdr3_aa: CASTFDATSGGREQFF
v_call: TRBV12-5; d_call: .; clone_size: .; j_call: TRBJ1-5; cdr3_nt: TGTGCTAGTGGTTTGGACAGGGTAGGGCAGCCCCAGCATTTT; cdr3_aa: CASGLDRVGQPQHF
v_call: TRBV6-6; d_call: .; clone_size: .; j_call: TRBJ1-3; cdr3_nt: TGTGCCAGCAGTGACCTTGTGGACTCTGGAAACACCATATATTTT; cdr3_aa: CASSDLVDSGNTIYF
v_call: TRBV7-2; d_call: .; clone_size: many; j_call: TRBJ2-7; cdr3_nt: TGTGCCAGCAGCCGGGACTCCTCCTCCTACGAGCAGTACTTC; cdr3_aa: CASSRDSSSYEQYF
v_call: TRBV7-9; d_call: TRBD2; clone_size: .; j_call: TRBJ2-7; cdr3_nt: TGTGCCAGCAGCGCAACTAGCGGGAGCGAGCAGTACTTC; cdr3_aa: CASSATSGSEQYF
v_call: TRBV29-1; d_call: TRBD1; clone_size: .; j_call: TRBJ2-1; cdr3_nt: TGCAGCGTTGAATCGGGACAGGGGGCAGGAGAGCAGTTCTTC; cdr3_aa: CSVESGQGAGEQFF
v_call: TRBV28; d_call: TRBD1; clone_size: .; j_call: TRBJ1-5; cdr3_nt: TGTGCCAGCACCCTATCCCTACAGGGGCAGCCCCAGCATTTT; cdr3_aa: CASTLSLQGQPQHF
v_call: TRBV28; d_call: TRBD1; clone_size: many; j_call: TRBJ2-6; cdr3_nt: TGTGCCAGCAGACCCCTGGCCGGCGCGACAGGGGTCTCTGGGGCCAACGTCCTGACTTTC; cdr3_aa: CASRPLAGATGVSGANVLTF
v_call: TRBV7-2; d_call: TRBD1; clone_size: many; j_call: TRBJ1-2; cdr3_nt: TGTGCCAGCAGCTTCGACAGGGCGGATGGCTACACCTTC; cdr3_aa: CASSFDRADGYTF
v_call: TRBV7-6; d_call: TRBD1; clone_size: many; j_call: TRBJ2-7; cdr3_nt: TGTGCCAGCAGCCGGACGACAGGGCCGTCCTACGAGCAGTACTTC; cdr3_aa: CASSRTTGPSYEQYF
v_call: TRBV29-1; d_call: .; clone_size: few; j_call: TRBJ1-2; cdr3_nt: TGCAGCGTTGAAGGGTGGGACTTCTATGGCTACACCTTC; cdr3_aa: CSVEGWDFYGYTF
v_call: TRBV6-5; d_call: TRBD2; clone_size: few; j_call: TRBJ2-1; cdr3_nt: TGTGCCAGCAGTCCCTTGCAGCGGGGATCCTACAATGAGCAGTTCTTC; cdr3_aa: CASSPLQRGSYNEQFF
v_call: TRBV6-2/TRBV6-3; d_call: TRBD1; clone_size: many; j_call: TRBJ2-7; cdr3_nt: TGTGCCAGCAGTAAAATGGGACAGGGCGAGCAGTACTTC; cdr3_aa: CASSKMGQGEQYF
v_call: TRBV27; d_call: .; clone_size: few; j_call: TRBJ2-2; cdr3_nt: TGTGCCAGCAGTCGCGGACAGACAAACACCGGGGAGCTGTTTTTT; cdr3_aa: CASSRGQTNTGELFF
v_call: TRBV18; d_call: TRBD2; clone_size: few; j_call: TRBJ2-5; cdr3_nt: TGTGCCAGCTCACCACAGGGAGGGATCCAAGAGACCCAGTACTTC; cdr3_aa: CASSPQGGIQETQYF
v_call: TRBV14; d_call: TRBD1; clone_size: .; j_call: TRBJ1-1; cdr3_nt: TGTGCCAACACCTCAGGGGGGAACACTGAAGCTTTCTTT; cdr3_aa: CANTSGGNTEAFF
v_call: TRBV12-3/TRBV12-4; d_call: .; clone_size: .; j_call: TRBJ2-6; cdr3_nt: TGTGCCAGCAGCCAGGGTGCTGGGGCCAACGTCCTGACTTTC; cdr3_aa: CASSQGAGANVLTF
v_call: TRBV7-9; d_call: .; clone_size: few; j_call: TRBJ2-2; cdr3_nt: TGTGCCAGCAGCTCCATCGGGACGGCTACGAACACCGGGGAGCTGTTTTTT; cdr3_aa: CASSSIGTATNTGELFF
v_call: TRBV7-9; d_call: .; clone_size: many; j_call: TRBJ1-2; cdr3_nt: TGTGCCAGCAGCTCCCTCGACTTCGACTATGGCTACACCTTC; cdr3_aa: CASSSLDFDYGYTF
v_call: TRBV28; d_call: TRBD2; clone_size: .; j_call: TRBJ2-3; cdr3_nt: TGTGCCAGCTCTTTGGAAGCTAGCGGTCGGGATACGCAGTATTTT; cdr3_aa: CASSLEASGRDTQYF
v_call: TRBV7-2; d_call: TRBD1; clone_size: many; j_call: TRBJ1-5; cdr3_nt: TGTGCCAGCAGCTTAAACAGGGGGCAGCCCCAGCATTTT; cdr3_aa: CASSLNRGQPQHF
v_call: TRBV7-8; d_call: TRBD1; clone_size: .; j_call: TRBJ2-2; cdr3_nt: TGTGCCAGCCCCAGGGGGAGCGGGGAGCTGTTTTTT; cdr3_aa: CASPRGSGELFF
v_call: TRBV28; d_call: .; clone_size: few; j_call: TRBJ2-1; cdr3_nt: TGTGCCAGCAGTCCGATGGCCCCGTTCAATGAGCAGTTCTTC; cdr3_aa: CASSPMAPFNEQFF
v_call: TRBV2; d_call: TRBD1; clone_size: many; j_call: TRBJ1-5; cdr3_nt: TGTGCCAGCAGGGGCTCCGGGACAGTCAATCAGCCCCAGCATTTT; cdr3_aa: CASRGSGTVNQPQHF
v_call: TRBV7-9; d_call: TRBD2; clone_size: .; j_call: TRBJ2-3; cdr3_nt: TGTGCCAGCAGCCCGCGGCTAGCGGGAGGCGCAGATACGCAGTATTTT; cdr3_aa: CASSPRLAGGADTQYF
v_call: TRBV5-6; d_call: .; clone_size: few; j_call: TRBJ1-4; cdr3_nt: TGTGCCAGCAGCTTGGGGCGGCCTAATGAAAAACTGTTTTTT; cdr3_aa: CASSLGRPNEKLFF
v_call: TRBV7-2; d_call: .; clone_size: many; j_call: TRBJ2-7; cdr3_nt: TGTGCCAGCAGCATCACCGGTCCCCCCTACGAGCAGTACTTC; cdr3_aa: CASSITGPPYEQYF
v_call: TRBV5-6; d_call: .; clone_size: few; j_call: TRBJ1-5; cdr3_nt: TGTGCCAGCAGCTTGGCAATTAGCAATCAGCCCCAGCATTTT; cdr3_aa: CASSLAISNQPQHF
v_call: TRBV28; d_call: .; clone_size: many; j_call: TRBJ1-4; cdr3_nt: TGTGCCAGCAGTTCACCGCTCGGGAGGAAAGATGAAAAACTGTTTTTT; cdr3_aa: CASSSPLGRKDEKLFF
v_call: TRBV12-3/TRBV12-4; d_call: TRBD1; clone_size: many; j_call: TRBJ2-1; cdr3_nt: TGTGCCAGCAGTTTATACAGGGGGATTAGGAATGAGCAGTTCTTC; cdr3_aa: CASSLYRGIRNEQFF
v_call: TRBV7-2; d_call: TRBD1; clone_size: .; j_call: TRBJ1-5; cdr3_nt: TGTGCCAGCAGCGCTTGGGACAGGTTACCCCGTCAGCCCCAGCATTTT; cdr3_aa: CASSAWDRLPRQPQHF
v_call: TRBV18; d_call: TRBD2; clone_size: .; j_call: TRBJ2-1; cdr3_nt: TGTGCCAGCTCACCGGGACTAGCGGGGCTCAATGAGCAGTTCTTC; cdr3_aa: CASSPGLAGLNEQFF
v_call: TRBV5-1; d_call: TRBD2; clone_size: .; j_call: TRBJ2-1; cdr3_nt: TGCGCCAGCAGCTTGGAACAAAGCGGGGTGGGGTACAATGAGCAGTTCTTC; cdr3_aa: CASSLEQSGVGYNEQFF
v_call: TRBV7-8; d_call: TRBD1; clone_size: many; j_call: TRBJ1-3; cdr3_nt: TGTGCCAGCAGCTTAGAGGGGGCGTTAGGAAACACCATATATTTT; cdr3_aa: CASSLEGALGNTIYF
v_call: TRBV29-1; d_call: TRBD2; clone_size: .; j_call: TRBJ2-2; cdr3_nt: TGCAGCGTTCGCACTAGCGACTACGGGGAGCTGTTTTTT; cdr3_aa: CSVRTSDYGELFF